The T cell receptor (beta chain) described here comes from a study of shared clonotypes between healthy human individuals. Study at large: Each donor had three CD4 naive, three CD4 memory, two CD8 naive and one CD8 memory plate.

The germline V gene encodes CDR1 SEHNR and CDR2 FQNEAQ (reference sequence). The CDR3 is 17 amino acids. V lost 4 bases, J lost 5 bases, and 9 bases stayed unmatched. Terminally differentiated effector memory CD45RA+ cells were excluded from the naive CD8 cells, which were CD45RO-negative and positively selected for CCR7. Several immunoSEQ 96-well plates shared each subset's DNA, each plate a replicate. A roughly 220 ng quantity of DNA, 25,000 to 35,000 T cell genomes, went into the sorted-subset replicate PCRs. Method: immunoSEQ multiplex PCR; TCRdb's copy keeps in-frame clones and lacks some. In the table there are roughly 1,800,000 clones, about 95% of which are singletons.

The receptor was derived from a man in his late teens or twenties in good health. Sequencing was performed on naive CD8+ T cells sorted from blood. The chain joins TRBV7-9 to TRBJ2-3; 13 bases agree with TRBD2. The CDR3 nucleotides read TGTGCCAGCAGCTCGCCGACTAGCGGGGGGATCCAAGATACGCAGTATTTT. Translation: CASSSPTSGGIQDTQYF.